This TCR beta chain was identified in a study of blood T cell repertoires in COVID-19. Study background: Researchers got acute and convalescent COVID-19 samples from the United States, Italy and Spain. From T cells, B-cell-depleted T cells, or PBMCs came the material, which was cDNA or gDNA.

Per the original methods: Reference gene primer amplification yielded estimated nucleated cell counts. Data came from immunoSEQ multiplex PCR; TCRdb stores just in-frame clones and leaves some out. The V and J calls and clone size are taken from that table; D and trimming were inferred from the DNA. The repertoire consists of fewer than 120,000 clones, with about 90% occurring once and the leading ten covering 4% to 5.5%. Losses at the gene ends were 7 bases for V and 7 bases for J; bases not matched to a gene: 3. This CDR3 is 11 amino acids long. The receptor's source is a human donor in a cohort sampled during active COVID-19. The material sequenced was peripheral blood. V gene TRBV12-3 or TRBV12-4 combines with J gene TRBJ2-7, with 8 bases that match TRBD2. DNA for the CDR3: TGTGCCAGCACCGGGGGGGTTGAGCAGTACTTC. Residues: CASTGGVEQYF.